This T cell receptor beta chain originates from a study of T cell changes during pregnancy in multiple sclerosis. TCRdb keeps only in-frame clones here, not all; method: immunoSEQ multiplex PCR. Counted here are about 47,000 clones, roughly 89% occurring once; the ten biggest clones make up 1.9%. Germline loops: CDR1 MNHEY, CDR2 SMNVEV (reference sequence). This CDR3 is built from 15 residues. V was clipped by 5 bases and J by 6 bases; unmatched bases: 11. The receptor was isolated from a female donor with multiple sclerosis, enrolled in a pregnancy study. The sample consisted of peripheral blood, taken in the first trimester of pregnancy. This sequence joins TRBV27 and TRBJ2-3; 7 bases map to TRBD1. The DNA for the CDR3 is TGTGCCAGCAGTGGACAGGTCCCTCACTCGGATACGCAGTATTTT. Its protein product is CASSGQVPHSDTQYF.